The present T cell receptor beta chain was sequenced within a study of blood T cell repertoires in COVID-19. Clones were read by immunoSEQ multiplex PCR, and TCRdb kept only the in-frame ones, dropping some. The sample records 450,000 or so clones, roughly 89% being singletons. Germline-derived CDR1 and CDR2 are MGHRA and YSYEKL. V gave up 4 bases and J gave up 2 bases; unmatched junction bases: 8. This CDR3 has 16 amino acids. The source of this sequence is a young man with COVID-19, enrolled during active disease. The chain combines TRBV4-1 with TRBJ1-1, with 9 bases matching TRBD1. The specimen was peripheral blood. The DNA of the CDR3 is TGCGCCAGCAGCCGGTACGGACAGGGGTATAACACTGAAGCTTTCTTT. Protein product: CASSRYGQGYNTEAFF.